The 14 T cell receptor beta chains in this list originate from one sample, sequenced in a study of blood T cell repertoires in COVID-19. Here immunoSEQ multiplex PCR was the method, and the copy in TCRdb shows in-frame clones only, minus some. The sample records roughly 120,000 clones, roughly nine tenths being singletons. The sequenced sample consisted of peripheral blood. These TCRs come from a man in his fifties with active COVID-19.

The J gene is TRBJ2-3, the V gene TRBV7-2; TRBD2 matches 9 bases. CDR1 and CDR2 (germline): SGHTA, FQGNSA. The J segment lost 2 bases and the V segment lost 0 bases, leaving 3 bases of the junction unmatched. This CDR3 region has 16 residues. The CDR3 spells CASSLASSGATDTQYF. CDR3 in DNA: TGTGCCAGCAGCTTAGCGTCTAGCGGGGCCACAGATACGCAGTATTTT.

This clone is a singleton in its sample. The chain links TRBV7-2 to TRBJ2-1; maybe TRBD1 (6 bases). The CDR3 runs to 12 residues. The germline CDR1 and CDR2 sequences are SGHTA and FQGNSA. V lost 4 bases, J lost 10 bases, and 11 bases lay in between. The CDR3, as DNA: TGTGCCAGCAGCTCCAGGGGCGGGGAGCAGTTCTTC. Translation gives CASSSRGGEQFF.

V is TRBV6-1 and J is TRBJ2-3; the match to TRBD1 covers 7 bases. The CDR3 is 15 amino acids. Germline CDR1 and CDR2: MNHNS and SASEGT. Trimming at V came to 1 base and at J to 6 bases, leaving 7 bases not matched to a gene. The CDR3 sequence is CASSEEQGPTDTQYF. CDR3 in DNA: TGTGCCAGCAGTGAAGAACAGGGGCCGACGGATACGCAGTATTTT.

J is TRBJ2-5 and V is TRBV6-6; the match to TRBD2 covers 13 bases. The ends lost 2 bases at V and 2 bases at J; junction bases unmatched: 2. Germline-derived CDR1 and CDR2 are MNHNY and SVGAGI (reference sequence). The CDR3 length is 16 residues. CDR3 sequence (DNA): TGTGCCAGCAGTTACGCGACTAGCGGGGGGCAAGAGACCCAGTACTTC. Translating it yields CASSYATSGGQETQYF.

The CDR3 DNA is TGTGCCAGCAGTGACCGGGCAGGGTATGGCTACACCTTC. This translates into CASSDRAGYGYTF. The chain joins TRBV6-4 to TRBJ1-2; D perhaps matches TRBD1 (5 bases). Trimming shortened V by 2 bases and J by 5 bases, and 9 bases separated the two germline ends. Germline V lookup: CDR1 MRHNA, CDR2 SNTAGT. This CDR3 is 13 amino acids long.

J is TRBJ1-2 and V is TRBV6-1; TRBD1 matches 10 bases. The CDR3 is 17 amino acids. Germline V CDR1 and CDR2: MNHNS, SASEGT. After removal of 4 bases from V and 2 bases from J, the junction contained 10 bases not matched to a gene. The CDR3, as DNA: TGTGCCAGCAGTGTTACTCTGACAGGGGGCTTAAACTATGGCTACACCTTC. Translated, it gives CASSVTLTGGLNYGYTF.

Concerning this clone: Additional DNA sequences in this sample encode the identical CDR3. CDR3 sequence reads: CSASLGGQSTDTQYF. The DNA for the CDR3 is TGCAGTGCTAGTCTGGGTGGGCAAAGCACAGATACGCAGTATTTT. The chain couples TRBV20-1 to TRBJ2-3; no definite D call. The CDR3 spans 15 residues. Germline lookup yields CDR1 DFQATT and CDR2 SNEGSKA (reference sequence). V lost 3 bases and J lost 0, with 13 bases in between.

The V and J genes are TRBV11-3 and TRBJ1-6; possible D gene TRBD1, 6 bases. The V and J ends lost 8 bases and 8 bases respectively, with 22 bases between them. The CDR3 sequence is 16 residues long. CDR1 is SGHNT, CDR2 YENEEA, per germline. CDR3 protein: CASRSASAGVYSPLHF. The CDR3 bases are TGTGCCAGCCGTTCAGCTTCGGCAGGGGTTTATTCACCCCTCCACTTT. Full variable domain (outside the CDR3, taken from reference TRBV11-3 and TRBJ1-6): EAGVVQSPRYKIIEKKQPVAFWCNPISGHNTLYWYLQNLGQGPELLIRYENEEAVDDSQLPKDRFSAERLKGVDSTLKIQPAELGDSAVYLCASRSASAGVYSPLHFGNGTRLTVT.

This rearrangement joins TRBV7-8 to TRBJ1-3; TRBD1 agrees at 7 bases. This CDR3 is built from 16 residues. V dropped 3 bases and J dropped 2; count of bases not matched to a gene: 7. CDR1 is SGHVS and CDR2 is FQNEAQ in the germline V gene. CDR3: CASSFATQGAGNTIYF. The CDR3 coding sequence is TGTGCCAGCAGCTTCGCTACCCAGGGGGCTGGAAACACCATATATTTT.

The rearrangement uses TRBV11-2 and TRBJ2-4; D is perhaps TRBD2 (6 bases). The CDR3 loop spans 14 amino acids. Per germline, CDR1 SGHAT and CDR2 FQNNGV. Trimming took 1 base from V and 6 from J, leaving 10 bases between them. Written as DNA, the CDR3 is TGTGCCAGCAGCTTAGCGGGGGTGGGAAACATTCAGTACTTC. Its protein product is CASSLAGVGNIQYF. The variable domain in full, with the rest retrieved from reference TRBV11-2 and TRBJ2-4, is EAGVAQSPRYKIIEKRQSVAFWCNPISGHATLYWYQQILGQGPKLLIQFQNNGVVDDSQLPKDRFSAERLKGVDSTLKIQPAKLEDSAVYLCASSLAGVGNIQYFGAGTRLSVL.

The chain couples TRBV27 to TRBJ1-1, with 8 bases identical to TRBD1. The V segment lost 6 bases and the J segment 0 bases; nucleotides outside the gene matches: 9. CDR3 length: 16 amino acids. Germline CDR1 is MNHEY and CDR2 is SMNVEV (reference sequence). The CDR3: CASRAGGPRVNTEAFF. CDR3 bases: TGTGCCAGCAGGGCAGGGGGCCCTAGGGTGAACACTGAAGCTTTCTTT.

The V gene is TRBV11-1, the J gene TRBJ1-1; TRBD1 might be the D (5 bases). The ends were cut back, 5 bases at V and 2 bases at J, with 15 bases in the middle. The CDR3 loop spans 15 amino acids. Germline loops: CDR1 SGHAT, CDR2 FQDESV (reference sequence). This CDR3 is CASSPYTRGNTEAFF. CDR3 in DNA: TGTGCCAGCAGCCCCTATACAAGGGGAAACACTGAAGCTTTCTTT.

This clone was counted a single time. V usage is TRBV5-4 and J usage is TRBJ1-1, with D perhaps TRBD1 (6 bases). The CDR3 spans 14 residues. The V end was cut by 3 bases, the J end by 4 bases, with 13 bases between. Germline V gene lookup returns CDR1 SGHNT and CDR2 YYREEE (reference sequence). The CDR3 sequence is CASSSPRDTTEAFF. The CDR3 DNA follows: TGTGCCAGCAGCTCCCCCCGGGACACCACTGAAGCTTTCTTT.

The rearrangement links TRBV10-3 to TRBJ2-5, with TRBD2 identical over 7 bases. This CDR3 spans 13 amino acids. The V gene's germline CDR1 is ENHRY and CDR2 SYGVKD. V gave up 4 bases and J gave up 4 bases; unmatched junction bases: 3. Here the CDR3 reads CAISGGLLETQYF. The DNA of the CDR3 is TGTGCCATCAGTGGGGGACTACTAGAGACCCAGTACTTC.